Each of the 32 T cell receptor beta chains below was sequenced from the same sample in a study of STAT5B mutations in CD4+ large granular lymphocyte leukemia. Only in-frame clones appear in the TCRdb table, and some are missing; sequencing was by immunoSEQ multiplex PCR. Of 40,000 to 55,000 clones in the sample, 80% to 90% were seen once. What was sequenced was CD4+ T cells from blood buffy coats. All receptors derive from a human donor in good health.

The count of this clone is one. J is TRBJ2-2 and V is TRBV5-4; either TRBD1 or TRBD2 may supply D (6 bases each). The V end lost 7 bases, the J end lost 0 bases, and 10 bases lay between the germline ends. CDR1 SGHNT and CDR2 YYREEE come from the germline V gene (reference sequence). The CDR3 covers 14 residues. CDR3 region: CASGGTTNTGELFF. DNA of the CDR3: TGTGCCAGCGGCGGGACAACGAACACCGGGGAGCTGTTTTTT.

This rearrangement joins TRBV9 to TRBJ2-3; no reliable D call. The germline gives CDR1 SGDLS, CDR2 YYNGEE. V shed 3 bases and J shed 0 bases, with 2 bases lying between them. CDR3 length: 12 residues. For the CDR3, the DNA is TGTGCCAGCAGCGCCAGCACAGATACGCAGTATTTT. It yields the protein CASSASTDTQYF.

The CDR3 DNA follows: TGCGCCAGCAGCTTGACCTGGGGGGAGACCCAGTACTTC. This codes for CASSLTWGETQYF. V is TRBV5-1 and J is TRBJ2-5; D assignment may be TRBD1 or TRBD2 (5 bases each). V shed 1 base and J shed 5 bases, with 9 bases lying between them. The CDR3 totals 13 residues. Germline CDR1 and CDR2: SGHRS and YFSETQ.

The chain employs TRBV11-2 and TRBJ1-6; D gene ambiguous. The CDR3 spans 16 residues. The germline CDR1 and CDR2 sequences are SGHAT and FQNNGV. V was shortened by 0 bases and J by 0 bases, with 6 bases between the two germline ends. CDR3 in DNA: TGTGCCAGCAGCTTAGATCTGGGCTCCTATAATTCACCCCTCCACTTT. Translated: CASSLDLGSYNSPLHF.

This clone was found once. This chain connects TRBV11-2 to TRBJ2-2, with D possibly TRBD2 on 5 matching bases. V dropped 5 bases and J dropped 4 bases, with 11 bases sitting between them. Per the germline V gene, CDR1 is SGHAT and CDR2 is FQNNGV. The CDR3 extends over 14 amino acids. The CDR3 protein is CASSPTGSTGELFF. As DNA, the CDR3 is TGTGCCAGCAGCCCCACGGGAAGCACCGGGGAGCTGTTTTTT.

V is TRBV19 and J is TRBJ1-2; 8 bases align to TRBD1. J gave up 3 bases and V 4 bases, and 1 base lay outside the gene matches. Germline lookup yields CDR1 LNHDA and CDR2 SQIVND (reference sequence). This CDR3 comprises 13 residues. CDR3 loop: CASSTTGDYGYTF. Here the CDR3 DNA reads TGTGCCAGTAGTACGACAGGGGACTATGGCTACACCTTC.

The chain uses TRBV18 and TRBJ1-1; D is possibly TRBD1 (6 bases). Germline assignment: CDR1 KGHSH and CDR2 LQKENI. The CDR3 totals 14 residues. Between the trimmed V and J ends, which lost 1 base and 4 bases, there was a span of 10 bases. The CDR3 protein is CASSPRGGPTEAFF. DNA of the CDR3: TGTGCCAGCTCACCACGAGGGGGGCCCACTGAAGCTTTCTTT.

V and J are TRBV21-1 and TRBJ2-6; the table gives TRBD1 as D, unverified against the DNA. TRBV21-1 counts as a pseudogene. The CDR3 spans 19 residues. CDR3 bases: TGTGCCAGCAGCAAAGCTGACAGGATGTTTAGCTCTGGGGCCAACGTCCTGACTTTC. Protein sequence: CASSKADRMFSSGANVLTF.

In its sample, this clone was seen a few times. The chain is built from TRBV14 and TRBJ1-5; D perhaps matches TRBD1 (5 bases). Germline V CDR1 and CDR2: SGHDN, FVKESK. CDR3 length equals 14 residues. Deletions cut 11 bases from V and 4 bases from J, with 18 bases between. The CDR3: CAALTEGINQPQHF. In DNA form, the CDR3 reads TGTGCCGCCCTAACTGAGGGGATAAATCAGCCCCAGCATTTT.

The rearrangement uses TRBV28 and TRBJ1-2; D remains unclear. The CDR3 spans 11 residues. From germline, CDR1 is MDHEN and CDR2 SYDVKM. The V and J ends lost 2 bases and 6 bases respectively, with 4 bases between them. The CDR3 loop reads CASSLTDGYTF. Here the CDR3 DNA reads TGTGCCAGCAGTTTAACAGATGGCTACACCTTC.

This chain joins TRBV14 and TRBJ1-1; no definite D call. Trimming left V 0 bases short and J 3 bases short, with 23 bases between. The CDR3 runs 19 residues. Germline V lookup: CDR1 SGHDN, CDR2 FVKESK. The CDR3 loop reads CASSQDGLGIRLEHTEAFF. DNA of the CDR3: TGTGCCAGCAGCCAAGACGGATTGGGGATCCGGCTCGAACACACTGAAGCTTTCTTT.

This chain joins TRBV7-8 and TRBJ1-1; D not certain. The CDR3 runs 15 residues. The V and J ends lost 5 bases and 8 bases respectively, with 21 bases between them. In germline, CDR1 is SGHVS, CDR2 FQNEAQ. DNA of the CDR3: TGTGCCAGCAGCCCCCTGGCCCGAAGGGAGGAAGAAGCTTTCTTT. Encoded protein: CASSPLARREEEAFF.

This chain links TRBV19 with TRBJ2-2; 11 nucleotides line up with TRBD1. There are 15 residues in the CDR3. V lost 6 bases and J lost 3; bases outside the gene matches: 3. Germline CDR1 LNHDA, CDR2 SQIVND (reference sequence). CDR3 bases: TGTGCCAGTAGACGGACAGGGGGCGACACCGGGGAGCTGTTTTTT. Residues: CASRRTGGDTGELFF. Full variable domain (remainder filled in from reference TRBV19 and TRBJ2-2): DGGITQSPKYLFRKEGQNVTLSCEQNLNHDAMYWYRQDPGQGLRLIYYSQIVNDFQKGDIAEGYSVSREKKESFPLTVTSAQKNPTAFYLCASRRTGGDTGELFFGEGSRLTVL.

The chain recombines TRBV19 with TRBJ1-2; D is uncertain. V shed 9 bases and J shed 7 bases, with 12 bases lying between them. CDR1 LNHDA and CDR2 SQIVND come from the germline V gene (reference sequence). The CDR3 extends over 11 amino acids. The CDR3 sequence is CASSSRFGYTF. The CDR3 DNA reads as TGTGCCAGCTCTTCCCGGTTTGGCTACACCTTC. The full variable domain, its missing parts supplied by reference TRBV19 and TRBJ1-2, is DGGITQSPKYLFRKEGQNVTLSCEQNLNHDAMYWYRQDPGQGLRLIYYSQIVNDFQKGDIAEGYSVSREKKESFPLTVTSAQKNPTAFYLCASSSRFGYTFGSGTRLTVV.

CDR3 bases: TGTGCCAGCAGCGACCGGGACCCCCCCGGGGAGCTGTTTTTT. It codes for CASSDRDPPGELFF. The chain carries TRBV11-2 and TRBJ2-2; D is possibly TRBD1 or TRBD2 (5 bases each). Germline CDR1 reads SGHAT; CDR2 reads FQNNGV. The CDR3 extends over 14 amino acids. V was cut by 5 bases and J by 6 bases, with 13 bases left in between.

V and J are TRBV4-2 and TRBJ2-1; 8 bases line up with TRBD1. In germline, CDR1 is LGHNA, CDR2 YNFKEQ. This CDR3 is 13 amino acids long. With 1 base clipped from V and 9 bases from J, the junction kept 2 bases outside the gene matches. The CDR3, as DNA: TGTGCCAGCAGCCAAGTGGACAGGGTTGAGCAGTTCTTC. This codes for CASSQVDRVEQFF.

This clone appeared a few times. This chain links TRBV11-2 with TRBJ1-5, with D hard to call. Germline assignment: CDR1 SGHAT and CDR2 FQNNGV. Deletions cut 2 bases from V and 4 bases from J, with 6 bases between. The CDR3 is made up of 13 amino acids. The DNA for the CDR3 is TGTGCCAGCAGCTTATATGAAAATCAGCCCCAGCATTTT. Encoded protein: CASSLYENQPQHF.

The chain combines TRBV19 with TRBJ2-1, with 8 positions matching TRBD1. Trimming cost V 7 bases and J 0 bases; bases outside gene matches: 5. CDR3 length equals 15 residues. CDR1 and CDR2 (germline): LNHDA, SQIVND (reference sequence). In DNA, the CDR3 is TGTGCCAGTACCCCGGACAGGGTCTCCTACAATGAGCAGTTCTTC. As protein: CASTPDRVSYNEQFF.

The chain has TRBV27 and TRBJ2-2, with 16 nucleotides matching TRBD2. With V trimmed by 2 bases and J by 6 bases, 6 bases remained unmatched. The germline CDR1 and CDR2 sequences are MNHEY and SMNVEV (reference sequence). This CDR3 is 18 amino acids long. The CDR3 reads CASSLRGTSGRGAGELFF. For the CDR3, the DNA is TGTGCCAGCAGTTTACGTGGGACTAGCGGGAGGGGTGCCGGGGAGCTGTTTTTT.

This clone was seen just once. The CDR3 is CASSQDTGAFDEQFF. The CDR3 bases are TGCGCCAGCAGCCAAGATACAGGGGCCTTTGATGAGCAGTTCTTC. The chain is built from TRBV4-1 and TRBJ2-1, with 7 bases fitting TRBD1. From germline, CDR1 is MGHRA and CDR2 YSYEKL. Trimming removed 0 bases from V and 8 bases from J; junction bases left unmatched: 7. The CDR3 has 15 residues.

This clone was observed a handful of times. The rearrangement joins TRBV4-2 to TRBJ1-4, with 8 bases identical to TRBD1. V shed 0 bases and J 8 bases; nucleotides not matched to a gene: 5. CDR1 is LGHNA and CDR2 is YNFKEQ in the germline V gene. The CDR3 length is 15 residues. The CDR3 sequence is CASSQEGRGLEKLFF. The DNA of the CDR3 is TGTGCCAGCAGCCAAGAGGGCAGGGGGCTAGAAAAACTGTTTTTT.

The CDR3 nucleotides read TGTGCCAGCAGTGAGTTCCCCCCTGGGGGAGGGTCGACAGATACGCAGTATTTT. Protein product: CASSEFPPGGGSTDTQYF. V usage is TRBV6-1 and J usage is TRBJ2-3; 7 nucleotides match TRBD2. Trimming at V came to 3 bases and at J to 3 bases, leaving 15 bases not matched to a gene. Germline V gene data show CDR1 as MNHNS and CDR2 as SASEGT. The CDR3 extends over 18 amino acids.

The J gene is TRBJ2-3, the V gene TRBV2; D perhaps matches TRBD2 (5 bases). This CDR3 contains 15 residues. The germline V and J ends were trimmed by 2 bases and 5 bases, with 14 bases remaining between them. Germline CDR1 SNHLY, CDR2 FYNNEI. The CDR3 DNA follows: TGTGCCAGCAGTGAAAGTCGGGGAGATGGAGATACGCAGTATTTT. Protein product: CASSESRGDGDTQYF.

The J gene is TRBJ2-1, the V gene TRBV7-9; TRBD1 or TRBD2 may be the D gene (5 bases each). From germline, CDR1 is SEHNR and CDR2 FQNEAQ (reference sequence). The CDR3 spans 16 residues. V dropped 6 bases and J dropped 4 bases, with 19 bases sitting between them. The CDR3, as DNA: TGTGCCAGCAGTTTTCGTTCGGGGACCCCATACAATGAGCAGTTCTTC. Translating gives CASSFRSGTPYNEQFF.

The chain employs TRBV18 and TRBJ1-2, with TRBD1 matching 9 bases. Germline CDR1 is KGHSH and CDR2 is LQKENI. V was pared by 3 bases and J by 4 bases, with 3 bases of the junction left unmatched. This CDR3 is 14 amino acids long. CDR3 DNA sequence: TGTGCCAGCTCACCGGACAGGGGAGTCTATGGCTACACCTTC. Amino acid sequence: CASSPDRGVYGYTF.

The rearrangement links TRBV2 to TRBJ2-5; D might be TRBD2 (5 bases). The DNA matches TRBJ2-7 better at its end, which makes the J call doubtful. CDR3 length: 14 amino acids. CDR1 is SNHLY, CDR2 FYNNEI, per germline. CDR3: CASNPSYPYYEQYF. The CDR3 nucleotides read TGTGCCAGCAATCCTAGCTATCCCTATTACGAGCAGTACTTC.

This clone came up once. This CDR3 is CASSLSWDTEAFF. CDR3 DNA sequence: TGCGCCAGCAGCTTGTCCTGGGACACTGAAGCTTTCTTT. The chain uses TRBV5-1 and TRBJ1-1; D remains unclear. V lost 1 base, J lost 3 bases, and 7 bases lay in between. Germline V gene lookup returns CDR1 SGHRS and CDR2 YFSETQ. This CDR3 contains 13 residues.

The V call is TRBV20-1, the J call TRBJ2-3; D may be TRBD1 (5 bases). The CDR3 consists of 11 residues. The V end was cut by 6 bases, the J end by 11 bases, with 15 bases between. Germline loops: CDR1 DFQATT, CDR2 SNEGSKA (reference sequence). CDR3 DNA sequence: TGCAGTGCCCTATGGGGCAGAAGGCAGTATTTT. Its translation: CSALWGRRQYF.

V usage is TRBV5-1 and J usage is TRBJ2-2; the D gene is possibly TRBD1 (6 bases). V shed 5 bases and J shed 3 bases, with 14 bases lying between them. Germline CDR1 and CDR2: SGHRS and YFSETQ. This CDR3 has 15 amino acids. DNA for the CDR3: TGCGCCAGCAGAAGGGACATTATGTACACCGGGGAGCTGTTTTTT. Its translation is CASRRDIMYTGELFF.

CDR3 loop: CAWSVLRGAGEKLFF. The CDR3 nucleotides are TGTGCCTGGAGTGTACTTCGGGGGGCCGGCGAAAAACTGTTTTTT. The chain has TRBV30 and TRBJ1-4; a possible D gene is TRBD1 (6 bases). Trimming stripped 0 bases from V and 8 bases from J, with 16 bases between. This CDR3 spans 15 amino acids. The V gene's germline CDR1 is GTSNPN and CDR2 SVGIG (reference sequence).

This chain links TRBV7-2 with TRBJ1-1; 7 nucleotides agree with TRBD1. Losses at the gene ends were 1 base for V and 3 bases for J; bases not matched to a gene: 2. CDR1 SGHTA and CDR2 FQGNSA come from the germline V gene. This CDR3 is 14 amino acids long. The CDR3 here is CASSLGQGYTEAFF. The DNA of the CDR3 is TGTGCCAGCAGCTTAGGACAGGGATACACTGAAGCTTTCTTT.

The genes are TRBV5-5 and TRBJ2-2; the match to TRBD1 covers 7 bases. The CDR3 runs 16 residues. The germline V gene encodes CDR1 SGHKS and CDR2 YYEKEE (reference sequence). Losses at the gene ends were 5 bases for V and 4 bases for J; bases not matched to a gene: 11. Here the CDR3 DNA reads TGTGCCAGCAGTCTCAGCCGACAGGGAGCCACCGGGGAGCTGTTTTTT. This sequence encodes CASSLSRQGATGELFF. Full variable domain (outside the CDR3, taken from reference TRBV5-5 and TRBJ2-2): DAGVTQSPTHLIKTRGQQVTLRCSPISGHKSVSWYQQVLGQGPQFIFQYYEKEERGRGNFPDRFSARQFPNYSSELNVNALLLGDSALYLCASSLSRQGATGELFFGEGSRLTVL.